This T cell receptor (beta chain) is drawn from a study of cytomegalovirus exposure and HLA in healthy donors (dated by TCRdb to between 2016 and 2019). Context from the whole study: An earlier analysis of approximately 640 of the donors reported about 290 Gb of sequence data and 100 million to 140 million unique TCR beta sequences from about 179 million T cells. About 280 gigabases of sequencing data and around 80 million unique TCR sequences made up an early release that covered approximately 620 HLA-typed donors. The genetic ancestry cluster associated with self-reported Caucasian donors included around four fifths of the approximately 410 genotyped donors. The study was designed to test whether signatures of past pathogen exposure could be identified by cataloging public T cell receptors. The T cell repertoires of under 750 subjects were profiled by immunosequencing and related to cytomegalovirus serostatus. A separate validation cohort of 100 to 150 different subjects was used in addition to the approximately 700-subject first cohort. The study combined high-throughput TCR immunosequencing, statistical association of individual TCRs with disease status, and machine learning to predict cytomegalovirus infection status. A later analysis re-analyzed previously published TCR beta repertoires from 500 to 700 donors and added high-resolution HLA genotyping to study TCR occurrence patterns. In the later analysis, no new phenotypic data were used to find candidate immune exposures; instead, reliance was placed on TCR beta sequences and their occurrence across donors. To decide whether each TCR beta V gene segment behaved as functional or pseudogenic, an earlier analysis of fewer than 750 of the donors relied on high-throughput TCR beta sequencing. Alongside the repertoire data, information on donor age, sex, ethnicity and CMV serostatus was compiled. In a later genetic analysis, genome-wide SNP genotypes for about three fifths of the roughly 670 donors were used, and that subset was treated as a discovery cohort. All discovery cohort repertoires had been generated using a single sequencing platform. HLA typing included class I and class II loci at four-digit resolution. The number of typed donors differed by locus: roughly 629-630 for A, B, C, DRB1 and DQB1; 522 for DQA1; 600 to 610 for DPA1; and roughly 490 for DPB1. Because of strong linkage in the cohort, five DR-DQ haplotypes were treated as single units for association and clustering. Among some 400 genotyped donors of the cohort, an average of around 240,000 unique TCR beta nucleotide sequences was sequenced per donor, of which roughly 17% were non-productive. Results the study describes overall, beyond this receptor: The classifier was reported to diagnose cytomegalovirus status with high specificity and sensitivity in both the original cohort and the validation cohort. Compared with equally common non-associated chains, HLA-associated TCR beta chains in a later analysis were more clonally expanded and had lower generation probabilities. In a later analysis, the rate of TCR association differed among HLA loci, with DRB1 alleles having the most associated TCRs and HLA-C alleles having the fewest. In this cohort, only TCR beta chains were sequenced, and detectable features were limited by the absence of alpha or paired-chain data. Roughly uniform sequencing depth across donors was assumed in presence/absence analyses, although this assumption may not hold. The 87-base-pair reads could not distinguish some IMGT-functional V segments, including TRBV6-2 and TRBV6-3, so those segments were excluded. Because HLA typing was unavailable for some donors at each locus, only the typed subset was used in association tests. The study gave a list of 150 to 200 TCR beta chains associated with cytomegalovirus. In vitro tests confirmed that a few of the cytomegalovirus-associated TCR beta chains recognize cytomegalovirus antigens. A later analysis found that most CMV-associated TCR beta chains appeared HLA-restricted, with HLA associations seemingly driven largely by CMV exposure. Assigning TCR associations to individual alleles was difficult when HLA alleles, especially DR and DQ, strongly co-occurred. CMV serostatus was the only immune exposure information available for the cohort. An earlier analysis of 450 to 750 of the donors showed that most TCR beta V segments appeared in productive rearrangements either about 87% or about 30% of the time, which broadly matched IMGT annotations. In a later genetic analysis, a missense DCLRE1C variant was associated with V-gene and J-gene trimming of TCR beta chains, and the association was replicated in an independent cohort. Correlated functional status among segregating V segments might be attributable to linkage disequilibrium, but an unknown experimental factor could not be ruled out. Across donors, most TCR sequences were observed very rarely, whereas some public TCRs were present in many individuals. According to a later analysis, parvovirus B19, influenza, CMV and Epstein-Barr virus appeared linked to several top co-occurrence clusters. A cluster of highly shared sequence variants was judged likely to represent a technical artifact of the sequencing pipeline. In a later genetic analysis, fewer N-insertions in productive TCRs were reported among donors in an Asian-associated ancestry cluster than the approximately 710-donor mean. A further reported finding was that TCR beta sequences accurately predicted the HLA-A and HLA-B alleles for most subjects in the first cohort. Because counts were too low, seventeen rarely observed V segments, including chromosome 9 orphons, were left out of the earlier analysis of 500 to 650 of the donors. The authors suggested that the approach could potentially be extended to other disease states and immunological phenotypes. At a false discovery rate of 0.05, a later analysis linked 16,951 TCR beta sequences to specific HLA alleles.

The cohort comprised fewer than 750 healthy bone marrow donors. At the time of sampling, every cohort member was nominally healthy, though immune exposures that went unrecorded were likely present. The donor tested CMV seropositive and was one of the 289 seropositive cohort members. Each donor provided a peripheral blood sample, and peripheral blood mononuclear cells were used for TCR beta sequencing. The Qiagen DNeasy Blood Extraction Kit was used to extract genomic DNA from the blood cell samples. Library generation was performed with the immunoSEQ multiplex PCR assay. For the multiplex PCR, a mixture combining 60 forward primers for TCR Vbeta segments and 13 reverse primers for TCR Jbeta segments was used. The CDR3 region of rearranged TCR beta genes was amplified from genomic DNA by a multiplex PCR assay. The amplified TCR beta libraries were sequenced on the Illumina HiSeq System as 87-base-pair reads. On the study's bioinformatics: Across the 600 to 700 repertoires, a later analysis counted around 80 million unique TCR beta chains, 9 million to 14 million of which were shared by at least two donors. Raw reads were error-corrected and collapsed into unique sequences by a nearest-neighbor algorithm in which closely related sequences were merged to remove PCR and sequencing errors. To assign V, D and J gene segments, CDR3 sequences were aligned to IMGT reference sequences. For a sequence to be retained, a match of at least six nucleotides was required to both a V gene segment and a J gene segment. A rearrangement counted as productive if the CDR3 had no stop codons and remained in frame with V and J, and every other rearrangement counted as non-productive. CDR3 was defined according to IMGT convention as the region running from the second conserved V-encoded cysteine to the conserved J-encoded phenylalanine. Sequences without an unambiguous match to a single V gene segment were excluded from the earlier analysis of 500 to 700 of the donors. In an earlier analysis of roughly 600 of the donors, a V segment was called functional when productive rearrangements were above 56.7%, and segregating when the standard deviation between donors exceeded 5%. A statistical classification framework was built for diagnosing cytomegalovirus status from the catalog of TCR beta chain sequences. In a later analysis, TCR nucleotide sequences were compared against IMGT/GENE-DB human TR gene sequences so that V and J genes could be assigned. Using the TCRdist pipeline, a later analysis assigned CDR3 sequences along with most-parsimonious VDJ recombination scenarios. In a later analysis, every TCR beta chain was defined by the combination of its CDR3 amino acid sequence and its V-gene family, and reads without a unique V-gene family were dropped. To address suspected cross-contamination and a sequencing artifact, a later analysis removed under 600 highly shared, low-generation-probability nucleotide sequences. For each public chain, a later analysis derived a clonal expansion index from normalized ranks of inferred template counts within each repertoire. In a later analysis, generation probabilities were computed with a VDJ recombination model fitted to out-of-frame rearrangements, and the resulting probabilities were checked against IGoR. In a later analysis, TCR-TCR, TCR-HLA and TCR-CMV co-occurrence was scored with hypergeometric tests, and a repertoire-size bias correction was applied to TCR pairs. False discovery rates were estimated in a later analysis by permuting HLA or CMV assignments 20 times. In a later analysis, co-occurring TCRs were grouped using DBSCAN, with TCRdist sequence similarity added in when clustering inside HLA-allele-positive subsets. For co-occurrence clustering, repertoires with fewer than 30,000 or more than 120,000 public chains were excluded, along with five repertoires with anomalous nucleotide sharing. As stored in TCRdb, this immuneACCESS dataset retains in-frame rearrangements with V and J assigned. A fraction of the clones does not appear; measured against another copy, unresolved V genes explain less than half of the discrepancy, and the remainder lacks a known reason. The DNA gave D and trimming, while V, J and clone size come from that table. The sample table lists under 150,000 clones, 85% of them with a count of one. Under 7% of the sample is taken by the ten largest.

Reading from cysteine to phenylalanine, the CDR3 counts 16 amino acids. Only CDR3 DNA remains: 48 bases, in frame from the first base. V loses 6 bases, J loses 1 base, and the germline ends lie 16 bases apart. CDR1 and CDR2 are drawn from the germline V gene: SGHTA, FQGNSA. This clone came up once. Its recognized antigen is unknown. No per-base quality is available; no much larger clone lies one base away. The sequence was collected from a woman younger than 45 in good health and CMV-seropositive. This chain joins TRBV7-2 to TRBJ1-5; a confident D gene designation cannot be given. The specimen sequenced was PBMCs. The DNA reads as follows: TGTGCCAGCAGTCATCGGAGCTTAGGAAGCAATCAGCCCCAGCATTTT. Its protein is CASSHRSLGSNQPQHF.